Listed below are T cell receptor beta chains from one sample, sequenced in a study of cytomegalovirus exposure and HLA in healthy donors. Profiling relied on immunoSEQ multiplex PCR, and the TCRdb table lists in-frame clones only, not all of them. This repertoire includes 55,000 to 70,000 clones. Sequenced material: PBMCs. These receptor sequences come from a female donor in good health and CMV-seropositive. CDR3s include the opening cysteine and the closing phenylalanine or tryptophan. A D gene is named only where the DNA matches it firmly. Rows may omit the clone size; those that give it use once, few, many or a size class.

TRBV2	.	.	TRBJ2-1	TGTGCCAGCAGTGAATTTATAGGACAGGAGCAGTTCTTC	CASSEFIGQEQFF
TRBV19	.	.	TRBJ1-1	TGTGCCAGTAGTATAGTCCCGAGGGACACTGAAGCTTTCTTT	CASSIVPRDTEAFF
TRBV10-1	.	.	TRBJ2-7	TGCGCCAGCAGTGATGGGACACCCCCCTCCTACGAGCAGTACTTC	CASSDGTPPSYEQYF
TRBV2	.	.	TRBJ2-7	TGTGCCAGCAGCCCTCCCGCGGGTTGGAGCTCCTACGAGCAGTACTTC	CASSPPAGWSSYEQYF
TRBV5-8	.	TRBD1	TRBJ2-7	TGTGCCAGCAGTCGAGACAGGGCCTACGAGCAGTACTTC	CASSRDRAYEQYF
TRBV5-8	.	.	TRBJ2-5	TGTGCCAGCAGCCCCATTGCCGAGACAGGTTACGAGACCCAGTACTTC	CASSPIAETGYETQYF
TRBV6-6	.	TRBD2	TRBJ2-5	TGTGCCAGCAGTTACGGGGCGGGGGACCTCCAAGAGACCCAGTACTTC	CASSYGAGDLQETQYF
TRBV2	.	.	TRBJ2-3	TGTGCCAGCAGTGAATTTTCGGGTGCAGGGATGAATACGCAGTATTTT	CASSEFSGAGMNTQYF
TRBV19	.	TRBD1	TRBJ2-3	TGTGCCAGTAGTCCACGGCGGGGACAGGGGTCAGATACGCAGTATTTT	CASSPRRGQGSDTQYF
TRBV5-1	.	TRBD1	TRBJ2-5	TGCGCCAGCAGCTTGGGACAGGGGCCAGGTCAAGAGACCCAGTACTTC	CASSLGQGPGQETQYF
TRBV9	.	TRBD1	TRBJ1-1	TGTGCCAGCAGCGTAGGACAGGGGCGGGCTTTCTTT	CASSVGQGRAFF
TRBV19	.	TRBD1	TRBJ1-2	TGTGCCAGTAGTATAAGGGGACAGGGCTATGGCTACACCTTC	CASSIRGQGYGYTF
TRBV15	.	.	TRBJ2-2	TGTGCCACCAGCGGTTCGGCGGACACCGGGGAGCTGTTTTTT	CATSGSADTGELFF
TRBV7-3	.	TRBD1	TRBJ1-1	TGTGCCAGCAGCTTAGGGGGACAGGGGGCATTCACTGAAGCTTTCTTT	CASSLGGQGAFTEAFF
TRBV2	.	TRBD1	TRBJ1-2	TGTGCCAGCAGTGTAAAGGTGGGGGACAGGGGCTATGGCTACACCTTC	CASSVKVGDRGYGYTF
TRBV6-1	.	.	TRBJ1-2	TGTGCCAGCAGTGAGGGGCAGGGAAGGGATGGCTACACCTTC	CASSEGQGRDGYTF
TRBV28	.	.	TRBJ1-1	TGTGCCAGCAGTTTACTTAGAACCATGAACACTGAAGCTTTCTTT	CASSLLRTMNTEAFF
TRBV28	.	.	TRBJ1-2	TGTGCCAGTTACTCTCCAGGGTCAGGGTGGAACGATGGCTACACCTTC	CASYSPGSGWNDGYTF
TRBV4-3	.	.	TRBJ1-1	TGCGCCAGCAGCCAAAGGTTCGGGGGGGACACTGAAGCTTTCTTT	CASSQRFGGDTEAFF
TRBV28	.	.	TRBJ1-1	TGTGCCAGCAGTTTATGGCCAGAGAACACTGAAGCTTTCTTT	CASSLWPENTEAFF
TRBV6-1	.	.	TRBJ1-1	TGTGCCAGCAGGGGACACCTGAACACTGAAGCTTTCTTT	CASRGHLNTEAFF
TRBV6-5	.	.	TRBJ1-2	TGTGCCAGCAGCGATCTAAAGGGGCTCCCTGGCTACACCTTC	CASSDLKGLPGYTF
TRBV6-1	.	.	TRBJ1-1	TGTGCCAGCAGTGGAGGGGGAGGGACTGAAGCTTTCTTT	CASSGGGGTEAFF
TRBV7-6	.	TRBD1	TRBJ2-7	TGTGCCAGCAGCCCCCGGGACAGGGGGAACGAGCAGTACTTC	CASSPRDRGNEQYF
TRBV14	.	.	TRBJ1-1	TGTGCCAGCAGCCAAGCGACTTGGGTGATAACTGAAGCTTTCTTT	CASSQATWVITEAFF
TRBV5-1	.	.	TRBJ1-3	TGCGCCAGCAGCTTGGACCCCAGCTCTGGAAACACCATATATTTT	CASSLDPSSGNTIYF
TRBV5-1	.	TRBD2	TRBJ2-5	TGCGCCAGCAGCTTGGTTCTAGCGGGGGGTAAAGAGAACCAGTACTTC	CASSLVLAGGKENQYF
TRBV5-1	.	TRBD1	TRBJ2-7	TGCGCCAGCAGCTTAGTGACAGGGGTCTACGAGCAGTACTTC	CASSLVTGVYEQYF
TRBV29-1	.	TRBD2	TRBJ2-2	TGCAGCGTTGATGTTTCAGCGGGAGGAACCGGGGAGCTGTTTTTT	CSVDVSAGGTGELFF
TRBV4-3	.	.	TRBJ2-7	TGCGCCAGCAGCCCCGGGACATTCGCCTACGAGCAGTACTTC	CASSPGTFAYEQYF
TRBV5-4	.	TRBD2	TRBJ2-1	TGTGCCAGCAGCCGGGGGGGCGGGAGTAGTGAGCAGTTCTTC	CASSRGGGSSEQFF
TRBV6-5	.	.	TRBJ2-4	TGTGCCAGCAGTTACCTCCGGGGTTCGTTCAACATTCAGTACTTC	CASSYLRGSFNIQYF
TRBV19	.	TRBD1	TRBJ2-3	TGTGCCAGTACCACAGGGGGCGCAGATACGCAGTATTTT	CASTTGGADTQYF
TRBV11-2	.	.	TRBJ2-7	TGTGCCAGCAGCTCCCCGGGTAGCTCCGCCGAGAAGCAGTACTTC	CASSSPGSSAEKQYF
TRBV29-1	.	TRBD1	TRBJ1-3	TGCAGCGTCCTGACAGGGTCAGGAAACACCATATATTTT	CSVLTGSGNTIYF
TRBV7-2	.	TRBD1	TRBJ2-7	TGTGCCAGCAGTTACGCGACAGGGGGCGATTGGGAGCAGTACTTC	CASSYATGGDWEQYF
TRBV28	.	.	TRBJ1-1	TGTGCCAGCGGGCCAGCTTTCTTT	CASGPAFF
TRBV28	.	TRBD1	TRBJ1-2	TGTGCCAGCAGCCGGACAGGGCCTGAGAAGGGCTACACCTTC	CASSRTGPEKGYTF
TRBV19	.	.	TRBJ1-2	TGTGCCAGTAGAACAGGGCCGGGGGGCTACACCTTC	CASRTGPGGYTF
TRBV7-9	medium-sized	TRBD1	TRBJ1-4	TGTGCCAGCAGCTTCACAATTAAGGGACAGGGGGCCGTTGAAAAACTGTTTTTT	CASSFTIKGQGAVEKLFF